This T cell receptor beta chain originates from a study of T cell repertoires in cytomegalovirus infection. This clonotype was detected a few times. One entry per CDR3 protein, called by TCRdb with MiXCR from the reads. The sample has roughly 630,000 distinct CDR3 sequences, 20% to 25% seen once. The V segment lost 3 bases and the J segment 3 bases; nucleotides outside the gene matches: 2. The CDR3 spans 15 residues. From germline, CDR1 is SQVTM and CDR2 ANQGSEA. The V and J genes are TRBV29-1 and TRBJ2-1; 13 bases align to TRBD2. This TCR was recovered from a human donor in good health (CMV status not recorded). Some clones in this sample may be carry-over from other donors' samples. Sequenced sample: CD8+ T cells from PBMCs. Here the CDR3 reads CSVEGLAGYYNEQFF. DNA of the CDR3: TGCAGCGTTGAGGGACTAGCGGGGTACTACAATGAGCAGTTCTTC.